This T cell receptor beta chain was sequenced during a study of blood T cell repertoires in COVID-19. Seattle researchers signed up patients amid active infection and tracked them longitudinally. Trimming took off 4 bases at V and 4 bases at J, with 12 bases between the two ends. This CDR3 has 14 amino acids. Per the germline V gene, CDR1 is SGDLS and CDR2 is YYNGEE. Per the authors' pipeline: Estimated nucleated cell counts came from reference gene primer amplification. Repertoires were generated with immunoSEQ multiplex PCR, while TCRdb's copy carries only in-frame clones and drops some. That table furnishes V, J and clone size, whereas the DNA furnished D and trimming. The table includes fewer than 250,000 clones, around 85% detected once.

The receptor was derived from a man in his fifties or sixties with COVID-19, enrolled during active disease. The genes are TRBV9 and TRBJ1-5, with D possibly being TRBD1 (5 bases). The sequenced material came from peripheral blood. The CDR3 loop is CASSPGLGNQPQHF. Written as DNA, the CDR3 is TGTGCCAGCAGCCCAGGGTTAGGAAATCAGCCCCAGCATTTT.